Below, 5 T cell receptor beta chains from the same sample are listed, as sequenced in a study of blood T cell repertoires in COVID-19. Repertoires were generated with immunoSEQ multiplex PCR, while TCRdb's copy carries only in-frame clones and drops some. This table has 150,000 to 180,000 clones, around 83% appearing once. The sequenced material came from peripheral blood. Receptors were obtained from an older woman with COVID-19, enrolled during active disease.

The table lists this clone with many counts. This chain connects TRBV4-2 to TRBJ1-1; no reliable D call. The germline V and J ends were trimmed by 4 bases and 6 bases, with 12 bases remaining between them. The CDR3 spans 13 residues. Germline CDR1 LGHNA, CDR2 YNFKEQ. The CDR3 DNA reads TGTGCCAGCAGCCCTTCAGGTTTCGCTGAAGCTTTCTTT. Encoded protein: CASSPSGFAEAFF.

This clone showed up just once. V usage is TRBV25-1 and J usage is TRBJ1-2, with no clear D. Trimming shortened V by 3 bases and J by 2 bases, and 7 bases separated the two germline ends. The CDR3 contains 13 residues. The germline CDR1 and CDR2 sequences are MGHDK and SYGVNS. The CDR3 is CASSETGNYGYTF. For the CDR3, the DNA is TGTGCCAGCAGTGAGACGGGGAACTATGGCTACACCTTC.

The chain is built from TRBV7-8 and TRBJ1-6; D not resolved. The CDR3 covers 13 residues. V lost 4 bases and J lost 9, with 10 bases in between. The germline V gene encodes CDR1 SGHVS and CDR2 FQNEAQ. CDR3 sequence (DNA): TGTGCCAGCAGCTCGGGAGTCGTTTCACCCCTCCACTTT. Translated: CASSSGVVSPLHF. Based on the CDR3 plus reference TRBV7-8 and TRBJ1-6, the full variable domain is GAGVSQSPRYKVAKRGQDVALRCDPISGHVSLFWYQQALGQGPEFLTYFQNEAQLDKSGLPSDRFFAERPEGSVSTLKIQRTQQEDSAVYLCASSSGVVSPLHFGNGTRLTVT.

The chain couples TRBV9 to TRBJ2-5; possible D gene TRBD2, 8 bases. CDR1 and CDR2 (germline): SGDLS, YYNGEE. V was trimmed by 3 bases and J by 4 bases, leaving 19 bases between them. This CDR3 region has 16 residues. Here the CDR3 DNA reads TGTGCCAGCAGCGCCGGGGCGGGGGGACAGAGAGAGACCCAGTACTTC. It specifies CASSAGAGGQRETQYF.

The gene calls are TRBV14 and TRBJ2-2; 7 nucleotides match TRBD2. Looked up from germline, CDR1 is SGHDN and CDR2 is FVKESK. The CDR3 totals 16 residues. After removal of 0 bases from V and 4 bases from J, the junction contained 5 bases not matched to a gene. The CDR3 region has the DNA TGTGCCAGCAGCCAAGAAAAAGGGGAGGGCACCGGGGAGCTGTTTTTT. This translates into CASSQEKGEGTGELFF. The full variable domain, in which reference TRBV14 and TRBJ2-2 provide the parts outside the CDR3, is EAGVTQFPSHSVIEKGQTVTLRCDPISGHDNLYWYRRVMGKEIKFLLHFVKESKQDESGMPNNRFLAERTGGTYSTLKVQPAELEDSGVYFCASSQEKGEGTGELFFGEGSRLTVL.